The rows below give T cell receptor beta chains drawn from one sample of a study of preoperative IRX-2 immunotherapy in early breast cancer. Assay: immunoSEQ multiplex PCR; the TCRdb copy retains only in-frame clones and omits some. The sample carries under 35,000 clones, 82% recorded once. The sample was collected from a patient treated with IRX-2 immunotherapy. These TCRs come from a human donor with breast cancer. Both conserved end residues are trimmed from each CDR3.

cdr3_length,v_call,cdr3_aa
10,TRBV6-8,AIGQGGETQY
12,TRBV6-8,ASTGAARTGELF
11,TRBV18,ASSTDSAEKLF
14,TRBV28,ASSTPGLGLLETQY
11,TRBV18,ASSMSAGYGYT
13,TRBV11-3,ASSFGGLEIDEQY
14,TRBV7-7,ASSSGLAGGSETQY
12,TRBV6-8,ASSYAGTTYEQY
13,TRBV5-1,ASSFRGFNTGELF
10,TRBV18,ASSPSVDTQY
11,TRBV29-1,SVDSTRDGEAF
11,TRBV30,AWDSSGANVLT
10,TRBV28,AIGVGGQPQH
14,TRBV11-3,ASSLETVAPTNTQY
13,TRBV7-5,ASSSRQGSGNTIY
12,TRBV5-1,ASSSGSTEGKLF
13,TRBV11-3,ASSSYRDSNEKLF
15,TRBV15,ATSSPRDRDGGYGYT
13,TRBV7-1,ASSRARGTTGELF
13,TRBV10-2,ASSEALAGADTQY